The 26 T cell receptor beta chains below were found in one sample sequenced in a study of shared clonotypes between healthy human individuals. Clones were read by immunoSEQ multiplex PCR, and TCRdb kept only the in-frame ones, dropping some. This table holds about 2.1 million clones, around 93% found once. CD45RO negativity and positive selection for CCR7 defined naive CD8 cells, a population that excluded terminally differentiated effector memory CD45RA+ cells. Sequencing input: naive CD8+ T cells from PBMCs. These receptor sequences come from a man aged 18 to 30 in good health. Some clones in this sample may be carry-over from other donors' samples.

This chain connects TRBV4-3 to TRBJ1-1; D gene ambiguous. The CDR3 spans 14 residues. Between the trimmed V and J ends, which lost 4 bases and 2 bases, there was a span of 11 bases. Germline V gene lookup returns CDR1 LGHNA and CDR2 YSLEER. CDR3 region: CASSRSTSNTEAFF. The CDR3 DNA sequence: TGCGCCAGCAGCCGGTCGACCAGTAACACTGAAGCTTTCTTT.

The V gene is TRBV7-9, the J gene TRBJ2-3; a possible D gene is TRBD1 (6 bases). Germline values: CDR1 SEHNR, CDR2 FQNEAQ (reference sequence). Trimming removed 5 bases from V and 2 bases from J, with 17 bases in between. CDR3 size: 16 residues. The CDR3 nucleotides are TGTGCCAGCAGCCCAGGACAGCAGACTTTCACAGATACGCAGTATTTT. Residues: CASSPGQQTFTDTQYF.

The rearrangement links TRBV2 to TRBJ1-1; D gene ambiguous. The V end was cut by 7 bases, the J end by 3 bases, with 12 bases between. The CDR3 contains 13 residues. Germline CDR1 reads SNHLY; CDR2 reads FYNNEI. CDR3 region: CASTGGSHTEAFF. DNA for the CDR3: TGTGCCAGCACCGGCGGTTCGCACACTGAAGCTTTCTTT.

The chain recombines TRBV10-3 with TRBJ2-3, with 15 bases fitting TRBD2. The J segment lost 4 bases and the V segment lost 8 bases, leaving 7 bases of the junction unmatched. Germline loops: CDR1 ENHRY, CDR2 SYGVKD. The CDR3 sequence is 16 residues long. The CDR3 here is CAIRTSGRAVADTQYF. The DNA for the CDR3 is TGTGCCATCCGGACTAGCGGGAGGGCCGTAGCAGATACGCAGTATTTT.

The rearrangement links TRBV7-9 to TRBJ1-3; 10 positions agree with TRBD1. Unmatched junction bases numbered 8, after V lost 5 bases and J lost 4 bases. The CDR3 runs to 16 residues. The germline gives CDR1 SEHNR, CDR2 FQNEAQ (reference sequence). The CDR3, as DNA: TGTGCCAGCAGCACTCAGACAGGGGGCGCAGGAAACACCATATATTTT. The encoded protein is CASSTQTGGAGNTIYF.

The V call is TRBV4-2, the J call TRBJ2-7, with D tentatively TRBD1 (6 bases). The germline gives CDR1 LGHNA, CDR2 YNFKEQ. The CDR3 loop spans 15 amino acids. V lost 3 bases and J lost 0, with 12 bases in between. The CDR3 sequence is CASSHPIQGSYEQYF. Written as DNA, the CDR3 is TGTGCCAGCAGCCACCCCATACAGGGCTCCTACGAGCAGTACTTC.

The chain links TRBV28 to TRBJ2-3, with D possibly being TRBD1 or TRBD2 (5 bases each). This CDR3 spans 16 amino acids. Germline V gene data show CDR1 as MDHEN and CDR2 as SYDVKM. V was shortened by 5 bases and J by 3 bases, with 18 bases between the two germline ends. In DNA, the CDR3 is TGTGCCAGCAGTAAGCCTGGGACGTTGGGGACAGATACGCAGTATTTT. Translated, it gives CASSKPGTLGTDTQYF.

The rearrangement joins TRBV18 to TRBJ1-2; possible D gene TRBD1, 5 bases. This CDR3 is built from 13 residues. Trimming pared 5 bases from V and 8 bases from J, leaving 15 bases between. Germline-derived CDR1 and CDR2 are KGHSH and LQKENI. The CDR3 spells CASSDGASEGYTF. The CDR3 region has the DNA TGTGCCAGCTCAGACGGGGCAAGCGAGGGCTACACCTTC.

The CDR3 coding sequence is TGCAGCGTTGTCACAGGGCCGAACACTGAAGCTTTCTTT. Translation: CSVVTGPNTEAFF. This sequence joins TRBV29-1 and TRBJ1-1; TRBD1 might be the D (6 bases). The CDR3 runs to 13 residues. Trimming cost V 4 bases and J 1 base, with 10 bases left between them. In germline, CDR1 is SQVTM, CDR2 ANQGSEA.

The genes are TRBV16 and TRBJ1-2; D remains unclear. Trimming left V 0 bases short and J 4 bases short, with 6 bases between. This CDR3 region has 13 residues. Looked up from germline, CDR1 is KGHSY and CDR2 is FQNENV. The CDR3 DNA follows: TGTGCCAGCAGCCAATCGGGGATCTATGGCTACACCTTC. As protein: CASSQSGIYGYTF.

This clone was observed a few times. The same CDR3 is also encoded by other DNA sequences in this sample. The chain uses TRBV11-2 and TRBJ2-7, with D unclear. Germline CDR1 is SGHAT and CDR2 is FQNNGV. Trimming took off 1 base at V and 3 bases at J, with 4 bases between the two ends. There are 12 residues in the CDR3. The CDR3 nucleotides are TGTGCCAGCAGCTTAGGTGTCTACGAGCAGTACTTC. Translated: CASSLGVYEQYF.

The chain recombines TRBV29-1 with TRBJ2-7, with no clear D. V was clipped by 4 bases and J by 2 bases, with 6 bases between them. Germline CDR1 is SQVTM and CDR2 is ANQGSEA. The CDR3 spans 11 residues. The CDR3 region has the DNA TGCAGCGTTGTGGAACCCTACGAGCAGTACTTC. It codes for CSVVEPYEQYF.

The CDR3 coding sequence is TGTGCCAGCAGTTTAAGGTTTGGCGGTAATGAGCAGTTCTTC. Protein: CASSLRFGGNEQFF. V usage is TRBV27 and J usage is TRBJ2-1; unclear D gene. Germline V gene lookup returns CDR1 MNHEY and CDR2 SMNVEV (reference sequence). V was shortened by 2 bases and J by 7 bases, with 12 bases between the two germline ends. The CDR3 has 14 amino acids.

V usage is TRBV5-4 and J usage is TRBJ2-3, with D perhaps matching TRBD2 (6 bases). The V gene's germline CDR1 is SGHNT and CDR2 YYREEE (reference sequence). V lost 4 bases, J lost 4 bases, and 19 bases lay in between. This CDR3 is 16 amino acids long. The CDR3 nucleotides read TGTGCCAGCAGCCCGCTTACGGGAGCTGAATCAGATACGCAGTATTTT. Translating gives CASSPLTGAESDTQYF.

The chain recombines TRBV7-2 with TRBJ2-2, with TRBD2 matching over 7 bases. The CDR3 is 16 residues long. V trimming: 4 bases; J trimming: 0 bases; junction bases outside the gene matches: 5. The germline gives CDR1 SGHTA, CDR2 FQGNSA. CDR3 sequence reads: CASSWSGLANTGELFF. The CDR3 bases are TGTGCCAGCAGCTGGTCAGGACTAGCGAACACCGGGGAGCTGTTTTTT. Complete variable domain (other parts from reference TRBV7-2 and TRBJ2-2): GAGVSQSPSNKVTEKGKDVELRCDPISGHTALYWYRQSLGQGLEFLIYFQGNSAPDKSGLPSDRFSAERTGGSVSTLTIQRTQQEDSAVYLCASSWSGLANTGELFFGEGSRLTVL.

The chain couples TRBV4-1 to TRBJ2-1; D gene uncertain. V lost 0 bases and J 11 bases, leaving 11 bases between the germline ends. The CDR3 is made up of 13 amino acids. Per germline, CDR1 MGHRA and CDR2 YSYEKL. CDR3: CASSQDIGLKQFF. The CDR3 DNA reads as TGCGCCAGCAGCCAAGATATCGGGCTGAAGCAGTTCTTC.

The rearrangement links TRBV4-3 to TRBJ2-7, with TRBD2 matching 7 bases. V dropped 1 base and J dropped 2; count of bases not matched to a gene: 8. CDR1 is LGHNA and CDR2 is YSLEER in the germline V gene. This CDR3 is built from 16 residues. CDR3 region: CASSQGVAGATYEQYF. Here the CDR3 DNA reads TGCGCCAGCAGCCAAGGGGTTGCGGGAGCGACCTACGAGCAGTACTTC.

This clone showed up just a few times. The chain recombines TRBV7-9 with TRBJ2-5; D gene ambiguous. The CDR3 consists of 12 residues. V was clipped by 6 bases and J by 5 bases, with 10 bases between them. The germline V gene encodes CDR1 SEHNR and CDR2 FQNEAQ (reference sequence). This chain's CDR3 is CASSGSLETQYF. The CDR3 DNA reads TGTGCCAGCAGTGGTAGTCTGGAGACCCAGTACTTC.

This sequence joins TRBV5-1 and TRBJ2-1, with D unclear. CDR1 is SGHRS, CDR2 YFSETQ, per germline. This CDR3 region has 18 residues. Deletions cut 0 bases from V and 8 bases from J, with 24 bases between. This CDR3 reads CASSLASWMTPTLDEQFF. Here the CDR3 DNA reads TGCGCCAGCAGCTTGGCCTCATGGATGACTCCCACTCTGGATGAGCAGTTCTTC.

The CDR3 spells CASIPSGPNYEQYF. The CDR3 DNA follows: TGTGCCAGCATACCCTCTGGGCCCAACTACGAGCAGTACTTC. J is TRBJ2-7 and V is TRBV7-9; no clear D. The germline CDR1 and CDR2 sequences are SEHNR and FQNEAQ (reference sequence). The CDR3 spans 14 residues. V was trimmed by 7 bases and J by 3 bases, leaving 16 bases between them.

V is TRBV5-1 and J is TRBJ1-4, with D perhaps matching TRBD1 (5 bases). Germline assignment: CDR1 SGHRS and CDR2 YFSETQ. V lost 4 bases and J 6 bases, leaving 19 bases between the germline ends. The CDR3 loop spans 16 amino acids. The CDR3 DNA reads TGCGCCAGCAGCCAACTACCAGGGCGGGGGGATGAAAAACTGTTTTTT. This codes for CASSQLPGRGDEKLFF.

V usage is TRBV9 and J usage is TRBJ2-7; no firm D call. Deletions cut 0 bases from V and 2 bases from J, with 12 bases between. This CDR3 has 15 amino acids. Germline V lookup: CDR1 SGDLS, CDR2 YYNGEE. Here the CDR3 DNA reads TGTGCCAGCAGCGTAGGCCCCACCCCCACCTACGAGCAGTACTTC. Amino acids: CASSVGPTPTYEQYF.

The V call is TRBV5-1, the J call TRBJ2-7; 9 positions agree with TRBD1. Per germline, CDR1 SGHRS and CDR2 YFSETQ. V lost 4 bases, J lost 3 bases, and 8 bases stayed unmatched. This CDR3 comprises 15 residues. The CDR3 sequence is CASSNGQGLVYEQYF. Written as DNA, the CDR3 is TGCGCCAGCAGCAACGGACAGGGGTTGGTCTACGAGCAGTACTTC.

The chain uses TRBV19 and TRBJ2-1; no definite D call. V lost 2 bases and J 1 base, leaving 9 bases between the germline ends. CDR3 size: 15 residues. Germline CDR1 reads LNHDA; CDR2 reads SQIVND (reference sequence). This CDR3 is CASSIKPSSYNEQFF. The CDR3 coding sequence is TGTGCCAGTAGTATAAAACCTAGTTCCTACAATGAGCAGTTCTTC.

As regards this clone: Other DNA sequences in the sample encode the same CDR3. The V call is TRBV25-1, the J call TRBJ2-3, with D hard to call. Looked up from germline, CDR1 is MGHDK and CDR2 is SYGVNS. Trimming pared 2 bases from V and 2 bases from J, leaving 8 bases between. CDR3 length: 14 amino acids. CDR3 DNA sequence: TGTGCCAGCAGTGAAAGGCGATCCACAGATACGCAGTATTTT. As protein: CASSERRSTDTQYF.

V is TRBV4-3 and J is TRBJ2-3; no firm D call. The germline CDR1 and CDR2 sequences are LGHNA and YSLEER. The CDR3 totals 15 residues. V lost 0 bases to trimming and J lost 2 bases, with 9 bases between them. CDR3 residues: CASSQDESDTDTQYF. The CDR3 nucleotides are TGCGCCAGCAGCCAAGACGAAAGCGACACAGATACGCAGTATTTT.